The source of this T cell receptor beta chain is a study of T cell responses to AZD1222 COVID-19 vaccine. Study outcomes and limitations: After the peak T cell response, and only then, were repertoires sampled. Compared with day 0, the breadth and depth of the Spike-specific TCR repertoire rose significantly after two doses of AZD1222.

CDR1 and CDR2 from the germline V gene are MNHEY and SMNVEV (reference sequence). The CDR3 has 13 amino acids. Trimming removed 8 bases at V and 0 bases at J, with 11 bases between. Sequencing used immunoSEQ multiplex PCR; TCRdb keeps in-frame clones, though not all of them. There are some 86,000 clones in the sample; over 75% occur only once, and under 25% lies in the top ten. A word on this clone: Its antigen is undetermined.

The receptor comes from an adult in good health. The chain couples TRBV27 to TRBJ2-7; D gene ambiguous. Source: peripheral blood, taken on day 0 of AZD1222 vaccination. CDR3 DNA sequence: TGTGCCAGCCAGAAGGTGGGCTCCTACGAGCAGTACTTC. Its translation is CASQKVGSYEQYF.